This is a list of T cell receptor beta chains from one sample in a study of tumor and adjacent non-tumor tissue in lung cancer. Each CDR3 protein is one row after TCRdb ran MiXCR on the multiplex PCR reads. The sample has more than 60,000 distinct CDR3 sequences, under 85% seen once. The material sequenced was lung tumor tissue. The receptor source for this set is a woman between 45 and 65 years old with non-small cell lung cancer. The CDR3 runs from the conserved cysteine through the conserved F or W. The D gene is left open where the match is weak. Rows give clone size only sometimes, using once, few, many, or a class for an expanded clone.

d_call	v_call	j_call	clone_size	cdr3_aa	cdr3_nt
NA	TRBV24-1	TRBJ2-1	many	CATSDLAVNYNEQFF	TGTGCCACCAGTGATTTGGCGGTTAACTACAATGAGCAGTTCTTC
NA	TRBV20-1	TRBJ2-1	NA	CSARWRETYNERLF	TGCAGTGCTAGATGGAGGGAAACCTACAATGAGCGATTATTC
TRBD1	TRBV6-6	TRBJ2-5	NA	CASDPGQLYLETQYF	TGTGCCAGCGACCCGGGACAGCTCTACCTAGAGACACAGTACTTC
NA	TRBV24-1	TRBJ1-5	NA	CATSIGIGRVRQPQYF	TGTGCCACCAGTATAGGGATCGGGAGGGTTCGTCAGCCCCAATATTTT
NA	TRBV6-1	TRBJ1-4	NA	CASRGTPGSGEKLFF	TGTGCCAGCAGGGGGACACCCGGATCGGGTGAAAAATTGTTTTTT
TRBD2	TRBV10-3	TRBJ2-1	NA	CAIKGGVLAEGNGQFF	TGTGCCATCAAAGGTGGGGTACTAGCGGAAGGCAATGGGCAGTTCTTC
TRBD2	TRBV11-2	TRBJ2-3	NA	CASTLTELAGGPSRDTQYF	TGTGCCAGCACCCTTACGGAACTAGCGGGAGGGCCATCAAGAGATACACAGTATTTT
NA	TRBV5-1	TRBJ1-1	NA	CASNIFPTGARGKNTEAFF	TGCGCCAGCAACATATTTCCGACAGGTGCCCGGGGGAAGAATACTGAAGCTTTCTTT
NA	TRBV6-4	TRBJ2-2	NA	CASSEAKNTRELFF	TGTGCCAGCAGTGAAGCGAAAAACACCAGGGAGCTGTTTTTT
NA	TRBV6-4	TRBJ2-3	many	CASSDGSTDTQYF	TGTGCCAGCAGTGACGGGAGCACAGATACGCAGTATTTT
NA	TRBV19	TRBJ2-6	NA	CASRPGVGANVLTF	TGTGCCAGTCGACCAGGGGTCGGGGCCAACGTCCTGACTTTC
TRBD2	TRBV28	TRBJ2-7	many	CASSFSLGLADSYEQYF	TGTGCCAGCAGTTTCTCCCTTGGACTAGCGGACTCCTACGAGCAGTACTTC
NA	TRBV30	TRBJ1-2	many	CAWTRQADYGYTF	TGTGCCTGGACCCGACAAGCCGACTATGGCTACACCTTC
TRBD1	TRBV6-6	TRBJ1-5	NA	CGVQGAGGGQPQHF	TGTGGCGTCCAGGGGGCAGGGGGCGGACAGCCCCAGCATTTT
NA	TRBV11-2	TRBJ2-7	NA	CDSRLTWGSSYEQYF	TGCGACAGCAGGTTAACGTGGGGGAGCTCCTACGAGCAGTACTTC
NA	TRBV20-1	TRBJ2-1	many	CSARAPGEQFF	TGCAGTGCTAGAGCTCCGGGCGAGCAGTTCTTC